This T cell receptor (beta chain) was captured by sequencing in a study of cytomegalovirus exposure and HLA in healthy donors. Background on the study: Genetic ancestry analysis placed over 65% of the roughly 400 donors that were genotyped in the Caucasian-associated cluster.

CDR3 size: 14 residues. Germline V gene sequence: CDR1 SNHLY, CDR2 FYNNEI. J was trimmed by 9 bases and V by 5 bases; bases with no gene match: 5. The PCR made use of 60 Vbeta and 13 Jbeta primers. TCRdb's copy holds only in-frame clones and misses some; the assay was immunoSEQ multiplex PCR. The sample records approximately 160,000 clones, roughly 81% being singletons. Sequenced material: PBMCs. This sequence originates from a girl between 10 and 17 years old in good health and CMV-seropositive. The V and J genes are TRBV2 and TRBJ2-1; 12 nucleotides align to TRBD1. CDR3 region: CASSPGTGGIEQFF. DNA of the CDR3: TGTGCCAGCAGTCCCGGGACAGGGGGCATTGAGCAGTTCTTC.